The 27 T cell receptor beta chains in this list originate from one sample, sequenced in a study of metastatic and nonmetastatic thyroid tumors. MiXCR was used by TCRdb to re-call the PCR reads. The sample holds 30,000 to 45,000 clones; around 21% are singletons and the top ten take around a sixth. None of the patients had undergone any treatment ahead of thyroid surgery. The source material was blood. Receptor source: a female donor with papillary thyroid cancer or a benign thyroid nodule (not recorded which). Some clones in this sample may be carry-over from other donors' samples.

The chain links TRBV19 to TRBJ1-5; perhaps TRBD1 as D (5 bases). Germline V gene data show CDR1 as LNHDA and CDR2 as SQIVND (reference sequence). V was shortened by 6 bases and J by 2 bases, with 14 bases between the two germline ends. CDR3 length: 15 amino acids. This chain's CDR3 is CASRGKGYGNQPQHF. CDR3 DNA: TGTGCCAGTAGGGGCAAGGGGTATGGCAATCAGCCCCAGCATTTT. Using reference TRBV19 and TRBJ1-5 for the parts outside the CDR3, the full variable domain is DGGITQSPKYLFRKEGQNVTLSCEQNLNHDAMYWYRQDPGQGLRLIYYSQIVNDFQKGDIAEGYSVSREKKESFPLTVTSAQKNPTAFYLCASRGKGYGNQPQHFGDGTRLSIL.

This clone was detected ten times or more. This rearrangement joins TRBV11-3 to TRBJ2-7; TRBD2 aligns across 9 bases. J lost 7 bases, V lost 6 bases, and 10 bases had no gene match. CDR3 length: 14 residues. CDR1 is SGHNT and CDR2 is YENEEA in the germline V gene. DNA for the CDR3: TGTGCCAGCAGTGAGCGGACTAGCGCTCAAGAGCAGTACTTC. As protein: CASSERTSAQEQYF.

This clone has a count of ten or more. The rearrangement links TRBV4-2 to TRBJ2-1; 14 bases are a match to TRBD2. The V gene's germline CDR1 is LGHNA and CDR2 YNFKEQ. This CDR3 has 19 residues. The V and J ends lost 1 base and 8 bases, in that order; junction bases with no gene match: 13. For the CDR3, the DNA is TGTGCCAGCAGCCAAGGAATACATCAGGGACTAGCGGGAGTGGATGAGCAGTTCTTC. It codes for CASSQGIHQGLAGVDEQFF.

Turning to this clone: This may be a read error: a much more frequent sequence differs by one nucleotide. The sample carries other DNA sequences with the same CDR3. Here the CDR3 DNA reads TGTGCCAGCAGCTTAGCGGTAGCGGGAGCCGGTCAGTTCTTC. This codes for CASSLAVAGAGQFF. V gene TRBV5-6 combines with J gene TRBJ2-1; 9 bases match TRBD2. J gave up 13 bases and V 2 bases, and 10 bases lay outside the gene matches. The CDR3 runs to 14 residues. The germline V gene encodes CDR1 SGHDT and CDR2 YYEEEE.

This clone was detected a few times. This may come from a read error, since a much larger clone is one base off. The V gene is TRBV11-2, the J gene TRBJ2-3; TRBD1 is a possible D gene (5 bases). CDR1 SGHAT and CDR2 FQNNGV come from the germline V gene. The CDR3 has 15 amino acids. DNA of the CDR3: TGTGACAGCAGCTTAGACAGTTTTACCACAGATACGCAGTATTTT. The encoded protein is CDSSLDSFTTDTQYF. Supplemented by reference TRBV11-2 and TRBJ2-3, the full variable domain reads EAGVAQSPRYKIIEKRQSVAFWCNPISGHATLYWYQQILGQGPKLLIQFQNNGVVDDSQLPKDRFSAERLKGVDSTLKIQPAKLEDSAVYLCDSSLDSFTTDTQYFGPGTRLTVL.

The chain employs TRBV9 and TRBJ2-2, with D unclear. The CDR3 is 14 residues long. V was trimmed by 8 bases and J by 6 bases, leaving 17 bases between them. The germline V gene encodes CDR1 SGDLS and CDR2 YYNGEE. The DNA of the CDR3 is TGTGCCAGTCATAGCTCAAAACGGCCCGGGGAGCTGTTTTTT. It specifies CASHSSKRPGELFF.

This clone was observed a handful of times. The chain is built from TRBV5-1 and TRBJ1-2; 12 bases fit TRBD1. CDR1 SGHRS and CDR2 YFSETQ come from the germline V gene. The CDR3 sequence is 16 residues long. The ends lost 2 bases at V and 4 bases at J; junction bases unmatched: 6. The CDR3 nucleotides are TGCGCCAGCAGCTTCGAGCCGGGACAGGGGGCCTATGGCTACACCTTC. Residues: CASSFEPGQGAYGYTF.

This clone is labeled as medium-sized (0.01 to 0.1%). CDR3 DNA: TGTGCCAGCAGTGAGTCTACGGACGGCTACGAGCAGTACTTC. Translation: CASSESTDGYEQYF. This chain joins TRBV6-1 and TRBJ2-7; no clear D. Germline V gene data show CDR1 as MNHNS and CDR2 as SASEGT. V lost 3 bases to trimming and J lost 3 bases, with 12 bases between them. There are 14 residues in the CDR3.

This clone was counted at least ten times. The rearrangement joins TRBV27 to TRBJ2-1; D gene ambiguous. Trimming stripped 4 bases from V and 5 bases from J, with 15 bases between. Germline CDR1 reads MNHEY; CDR2 reads SMNVEV (reference sequence). The CDR3 runs to 15 residues. CDR3 amino acids: CASSSLGSQHNEQFF. For the CDR3, the DNA is TGTGCCAGCAGTTCCCTAGGTTCCCAGCACAATGAGCAGTTCTTC.

The chain joins TRBV6-5 to TRBJ1-1; D is uncertain. CDR3 size: 13 residues. Germline V gene sequence: CDR1 MNHEY, CDR2 SVGAGI. With 4 bases removed from V and 1 base from J, the gap between germline ends came to 7 bases. CDR3 amino acids: CASSSIGNTEAFF. Here the CDR3 DNA reads TGTGCCAGCAGTTCAATAGGGAACACTGAAGCTTTCTTT.

This clone was counted only a few times. This chain joins TRBV28 and TRBJ1-2; no definite D call. V was trimmed by 5 bases and J by 7 bases, leaving 26 bases between them. The CDR3 consists of 17 residues. CDR1 MDHEN and CDR2 SYDVKM come from the germline V gene. CDR3 in DNA: TGTGCCAGCAGTCCTCCTATCGCCGGGGTGGTGGCCCGTGGCTACACCTTC. It is translated as CASSPPIAGVVARGYTF.

By sample fraction, this clone is medium-sized. The rearrangement joins TRBV6-5 to TRBJ1-1; 8 bases agree with TRBD1. Germline-derived CDR1 and CDR2 are MNHEY and SVGAGI. Losses at the gene ends were 2 bases for V and 5 bases for J; bases not matched to a gene: 10. The CDR3 has 16 residues. The CDR3 here is CASSYPGTGGGTEAFF. The CDR3 bases are TGTGCCAGCAGTTACCCTGGGACAGGCGGCGGGACTGAAGCTTTCTTT.

This clone was recorded only once. This rearrangement joins TRBV7-3 to TRBJ1-5; 10 bases map to TRBD1. The CDR3 runs to 14 residues. Per the germline V gene, CDR1 is SGHTA and CDR2 is FQGTGA. The J segment lost 5 bases and the V segment lost 3 bases, leaving 1 base of the junction unmatched. CDR3 sequence: CASSLTGGYQPQHF. The CDR3 DNA sequence: TGTGCCAGCAGCTTGACAGGGGGCTATCAGCCCCAGCATTTT. The whole variable domain, filled in from reference TRBV7-3 and TRBJ1-5, reads GAGVSQTPSNKVTEKGKYVELRCDPISGHTALYWYRQSLGQGPEFLIYFQGTGAADDSGLPNDRFFAVRPEGSVSTLKIQRTERGDSAVYLCASSLTGGYQPQHFGDGTRLSIL.

This clone was observed a few times. This sequence joins TRBV28 and TRBJ2-1, with 11 nucleotides matching TRBD2. The CDR3 has 17 amino acids. CDR1 and CDR2 (germline): MDHEN, SYDVKM. J lost 1 base, V lost 5 bases, and 7 bases had no gene match. The CDR3 DNA sequence: TGTGCCAGCAGTCGGCTACGGACTAGCGGGTCCTACAATGAGCAGTTCTTC. Translated: CASSRLRTSGSYNEQFF.

In its sample, this clone was seen a few times. A much larger clonotype is one base distant, so this may be a read error. This sequence joins TRBV20-1 and TRBJ2-3, with D perhaps TRBD1 (6 bases). This CDR3 contains 11 residues. Germline assignment: CDR1 DFQATT and CDR2 SNEGSKA (reference sequence). The CDR3 nucleotides read TGCAGTGCTAGCTTGAGGGGGACGCGGTATTTT. Translating gives CSASLRGTRYF.

The chain employs TRBV11-2 and TRBJ1-2; weak D call: TRBD1 (5 bases). This CDR3 has 14 amino acids. V was shortened by 5 bases and J by 8 bases, with 18 bases between the two germline ends. CDR1 and CDR2 (germline): SGHAT, FQNNGV. The CDR3 here is CASSHPGAGKGYTF. The DNA of the CDR3 is TGTGCCAGCAGCCACCCCGGGGCCGGAAAGGGCTACACCTTC.

This clone showed up just a few times. The rearrangement joins TRBV20-1 to TRBJ2-7; a possible D gene is TRBD2 (5 bases). The CDR3 has 13 residues. CDR1 and CDR2 from the germline V gene are DFQATT and SNEGSKA (reference sequence). Trimming pared 1 base from V and 4 bases from J, leaving 11 bases between. This chain's CDR3 is CSARGRMGYEQYF. The DNA of the CDR3 is TGCAGTGCTAGAGGGAGGATGGGGTACGAGCAGTACTTC.

In its sample, this clone was seen a few times. Being one base from a much bigger clone, this may be a read error. J is TRBJ1-5 and V is TRBV30, with a tentative D call TRBD1 (6 bases). The CDR3 has 13 amino acids. Germline CDR1 is GTSNPN and CDR2 is SVGIG (reference sequence). CDR3 DNA: TGTGCCTGGAGTGGCAGGGGTAATCAGTCCCAGCATTTT. It specifies CAWSGRGNQSQHF. The variable domain in full, completed from reference TRBV30 and TRBJ1-5, reads SQTIHQWPATLVQPVGSPLSLECTVEGTSNPNLYWYRQAAGRGLQLLFYSVGIGQISSEVPQNLSASRPQDRQFILSSKKLLLSDSGFYLCAWSGRGNQSQHFGDGTRLSIL.

This clone was detected a few times. With a much larger clone just one base away, this may be a read error. The same CDR3 can be traced to other DNA sequences in this sample. J is TRBJ2-2 and V is TRBV5-1; D may be TRBD1 (5 bases). Germline-derived CDR1 and CDR2 are SGHRS and YFSETQ. There are 15 residues in the CDR3. V was pared by 0 bases and J by 11 bases, with 17 bases between. The CDR3 coding sequence is TGCGCCAGCAGCTTGGATTCAGGGATGGTCGGTGAGCTGTTTTTT. It specifies CASSLDSGMVGELFF. Combining the CDR3 with reference TRBV5-1 and TRBJ2-2 gives the whole variable domain KAGVTQTPRYLIKTRGQQVTLSCSPISGHRSVSWYQQTPGQGLQFLFEYFSETQRNKGNFPGRFSGRQFSNSRSEMNVSTLELGDSALYLCASSLDSGMVGELFFGEGSRLTVL.

V usage is TRBV5-1 and J usage is TRBJ2-1; possible D gene TRBD2, 6 bases. CDR1 is SGHRS and CDR2 is YFSETQ in the germline V gene. The CDR3 runs 14 residues. V was cut by 5 bases and J by 3 bases, with 12 bases left in between. The CDR3 bases are TGCGCCAGCAGTCGGGACTTCATCTACAATGAGCAGTTCTTC. It yields the protein CASSRDFIYNEQFF.

This clone was counted many times. The V and J genes are TRBV5-1 and TRBJ1-1, with a possible D match to TRBD1 (6 bases). Germline-derived CDR1 and CDR2 are SGHRS and YFSETQ. The V end lost 7 bases, the J end lost 2 bases, and 9 bases lay between the germline ends. The CDR3 is 12 amino acids. The DNA of the CDR3 is TGCGCCAGCGGACAGCTAAACACTGAAGCTTTCTTT. This encodes CASGQLNTEAFF.

The sample holds many counts of this clone. The chain combines TRBV14 with TRBJ1-3; D uncertain. The CDR3 is 15 amino acids. Germline V gives CDR1 SGHDN, CDR2 FVKESK. Between the trimmed V and J ends, which lost 3 bases and 0 bases, there was a span of 9 bases. The CDR3 region has the DNA TGTGCCAGCAGCCAGAACACTCGCTCTGGAAACACCATATATTTT. Amino acid sequence: CASSQNTRSGNTIYF.

Within the sample, this clone is medium-sized. V and J are TRBV12-3 or TRBV12-4 and TRBJ1-1; D may be TRBD1 (5 bases). The length of the CDR3 is 15 residues. The ends were cut back, 4 bases at V and 4 bases at J, with 16 bases in the middle. The chain's CDR3 is CASSSGGGSRTEAFF. Here the CDR3 DNA reads TGTGCCAGCAGTTCCGGCGGGGGGTCTCGCACTGAAGCTTTCTTT.

As regards this clone: An end of the junction differs from the germline gene, which may be a read error. The V gene is TRBV27, the J gene TRBJ2-7, with D uncertain. This CDR3 comprises 14 residues. From germline, CDR1 is MNHEY and CDR2 SMNVEV (reference sequence). Written as DNA, the CDR3 is TGTGCCAGCAGTCCAAGCGATCCCTCCAACGAGCAGTACTTC. This gives the protein CASSPSDPSNEQYF.

In the case of this clone: Lacking the conserved final phenylalanine or tryptophan, this CDR3 likely reflects a read error. This sequence joins TRBV20-1 and TRBJ1-2; D uncertain. The CDR3 contains 13 residues. The germline gives CDR1 DFQATT, CDR2 SNEGSKA (reference sequence). V gave up 4 bases and J gave up 7 bases, with 16 bases separating them. The CDR3 is CSAMSEGFSGYTL. The CDR3 region has the DNA TGCAGTGCTATGTCGGAGGGATTCAGTGGCTACACCCTC.

V gene TRBV20-1 combines with J gene TRBJ2-5; the match to TRBD2 covers 13 bases. The germline CDR1 and CDR2 sequences are DFQATT and SNEGSKA (reference sequence). V trimming: 3 bases; J trimming: 2 bases; junction bases outside the gene matches: 15. This CDR3 comprises 19 residues. The CDR3 DNA reads TGCAGTGCTAGGGAGGGGGAGATACTAGCGGGAGGGCCACAAGAGACCCAGTACTTC. The encoded protein is CSAREGEILAGGPQETQYF.

This clone showed up many times. It may be a read error: a sequence one base away is much more abundant. The chain links TRBV6-1 to TRBJ1-4; D might be TRBD1 (5 bases). The CDR3 totals 14 residues. Per the germline V gene, CDR1 is MNHNS and CDR2 is SASEGT. The CDR3 region has the DNA TGTGCCAGCACTCCGGGACGGTCTAATGAAAAACTGCTTTTT. Its protein is CASTPGRSNEKLLF.